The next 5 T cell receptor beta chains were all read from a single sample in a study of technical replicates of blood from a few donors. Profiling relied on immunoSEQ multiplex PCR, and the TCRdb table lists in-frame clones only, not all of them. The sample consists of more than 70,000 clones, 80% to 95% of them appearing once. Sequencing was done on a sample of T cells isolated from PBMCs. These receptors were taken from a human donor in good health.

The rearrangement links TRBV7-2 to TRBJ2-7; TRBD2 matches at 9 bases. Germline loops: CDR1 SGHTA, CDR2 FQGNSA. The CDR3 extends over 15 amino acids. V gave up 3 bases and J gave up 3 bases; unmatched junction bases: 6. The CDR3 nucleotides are TGTGCCAGCAGCTTTATAGCGGGAGCTAGCTACGAGCAGTACTTC. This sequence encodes CASSFIAGASYEQYF.

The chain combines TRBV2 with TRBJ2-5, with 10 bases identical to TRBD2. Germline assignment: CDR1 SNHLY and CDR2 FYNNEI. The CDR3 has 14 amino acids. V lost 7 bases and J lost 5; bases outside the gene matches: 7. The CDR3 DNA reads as TGTGCCAGCATCGAGCGGGAGGGCCCGGAGACCCAGTACTTC. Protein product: CASIEREGPETQYF.

CDR3 in amino acids: CASSPRRNTEAFF. The CDR3 bases are TGTGCCAGCAGCCCACGCAGGAACACTGAAGCTTTCTTT. The chain recombines TRBV11-2 with TRBJ1-1; D ambiguous. Per the germline V gene, CDR1 is SGHAT and CDR2 is FQNNGV. V shed 5 bases and J shed 1 base, with 8 bases lying between them. The CDR3 loop spans 13 amino acids.

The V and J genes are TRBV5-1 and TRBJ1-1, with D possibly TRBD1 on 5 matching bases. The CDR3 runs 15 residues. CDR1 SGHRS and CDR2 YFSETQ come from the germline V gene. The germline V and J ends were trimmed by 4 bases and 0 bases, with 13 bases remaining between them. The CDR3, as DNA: TGCGCCAGCAGCCAGCGGGCAGGGATGAACACTGAAGCTTTCTTT. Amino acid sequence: CASSQRAGMNTEAFF.

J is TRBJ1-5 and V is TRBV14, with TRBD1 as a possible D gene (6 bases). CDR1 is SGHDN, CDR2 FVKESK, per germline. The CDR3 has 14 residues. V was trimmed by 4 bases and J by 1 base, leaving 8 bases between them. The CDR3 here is CASSRGQSNQPQHF. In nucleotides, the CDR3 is TGTGCCAGCAGCCGAGGACAGAGCAATCAGCCCCAGCATTTT.